The entry that follows covers one T cell receptor (beta chain) sequence. This sample is part of a study of blood T cell repertoires in COVID-19. The data were produced by immunoSEQ multiplex PCR, yet TCRdb's version contains in-frame clones alone and is incomplete. This table has almost 250,000 clones, about 89% appearing once. Germline CDR1 reads MDHEN; CDR2 reads SYDVKM. Between the trimmed V and J ends, which lost 7 bases and 1 base, there was a span of 7 bases. CDR3 size: 12 residues. Sequenced input: peripheral blood. The rearrangement joins TRBV28 to TRBJ1-1; D gene ambiguous. This clonotype was obtained from a woman aged 55-69 years who had recovered from COVID-19. In nucleotides, the CDR3 is TGTGCCAGCAACCTAGAGAACACTGAAGCTTTCTTT. Encoded protein: CASNLENTEAFF.